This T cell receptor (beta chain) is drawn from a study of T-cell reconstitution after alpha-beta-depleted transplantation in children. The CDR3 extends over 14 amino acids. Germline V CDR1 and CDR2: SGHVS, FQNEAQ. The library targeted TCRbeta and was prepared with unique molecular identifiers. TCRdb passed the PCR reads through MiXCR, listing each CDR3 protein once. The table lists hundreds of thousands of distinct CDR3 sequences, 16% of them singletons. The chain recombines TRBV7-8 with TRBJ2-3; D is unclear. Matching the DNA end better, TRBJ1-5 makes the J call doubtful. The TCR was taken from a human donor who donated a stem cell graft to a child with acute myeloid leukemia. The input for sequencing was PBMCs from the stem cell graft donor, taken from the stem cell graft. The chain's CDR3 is CASSWRGITDTQHF. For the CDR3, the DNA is TGTGCCAGCAGCTGGCGAGGGATCACAGATACGCAGCATTTT.